The rows below give T cell receptor beta chains drawn from one sample of a study of T cell responses to AZD1222 COVID-19 vaccine. TCRdb keeps only in-frame clones here, not all; method: immunoSEQ multiplex PCR. The data contain over 150,000 clones, about 88% of them seen just once; the ten biggest clones take up less than 3.5%. Sequences were derived from peripheral blood, sampled on day 0 of AZD1222 vaccination. The receptor set was obtained from an adult in good health. Each CDR3 is given with its conserved first and last residue. The D gene is left open where the match is weak. Rows may omit the clone size; those that give it use once, few, many or a size class.

TRBJ2-1	NA	NA	TRBV14	15	TGTGCCAGCAGCCAAGATGATACTACCTCCAATGAGCAGTTCTTC	CASSQDDTTSNEQFF
TRBJ2-3	NA	NA	TRBV7-2	14	TGTGCCAGCAGCTTATTCGGGAAGGGAGATACGCAGTATTTT	CASSLFGKGDTQYF
TRBJ2-7	NA	NA	TRBV3-1/TRBV3-2	12	TGTGCCAGCAGCCAAATGGAGGGCGAGCAGTACTTC	CASSQMEGEQYF
TRBJ2-5	TRBD2	NA	TRBV5-4	15	TGTGCCAGCAGCCCCCTGGGGACTATACAAGAGACCCAGTACTTC	CASSPLGTIQETQYF
TRBJ2-2	TRBD2	NA	TRBV18	15	TGTGCCAGCTCACCAGGCGGGGGAAGGACCGGGGAGCTGTTTTTT	CASSPGGGRTGELFF
TRBJ1-1	NA	NA	TRBV7-9	12	TGTGCCAGCGGACAACCGAACACTGAAGCTTTCTTT	CASGQPNTEAFF
TRBJ1-2	TRBD1	NA	TRBV27	15	TGTGCCAGCAGGCCCGTCGACAGGGCATGGCATGGCTACACCTTC	CASRPVDRAWHGYTF
TRBJ1-2	NA	NA	TRBV5-4	14	TGTGCCAGCAGCGGGGGGGCCGGGAAGGATGGCTACACCTTC	CASSGGAGKDGYTF
TRBJ2-7	TRBD1	NA	TRBV19	13	TGTGCCAGTAGGGGACAGGGTACCTACGAGCAGTACTTC	CASRGQGTYEQYF
TRBJ1-4	NA	NA	TRBV5-1	15	TGCGCCAGCAGCTACAATGTTGCAACTAATGAAAAACTGTTTTTT	CASSYNVATNEKLFF
TRBJ1-1	NA	once	TRBV7-3	13	TGTGCCAGCAGCTTAACAGGGTTCACTGAAGCTTTCTTT	CASSLTGFTEAFF
TRBJ2-1	NA	NA	TRBV27	15	TGTGCCAGCAGGGGGGGGGCAGGACACTACAATGAGCAGTTCTTC	CASRGGAGHYNEQFF
TRBJ2-5	TRBD2	once	TRBV7-2	13	TGTGCCAGCGGCGGGACTAGCGGGGAGACCCAGTACTTC	CASGGTSGETQYF
TRBJ1-3	TRBD1	NA	TRBV9	16	TGTGCCAGCAGCGCCGCAGGGGGGTTCTCTGGAAACACCATATATTTT	CASSAAGGFSGNTIYF
TRBJ1-3	TRBD1	NA	TRBV19	13	TGTGGCACCGCGACAGGGGCCGGAAACACCATATATTTT	CGTATGAGNTIYF
TRBJ1-5	NA	NA	TRBV19	17	TGTGCCAGTAGTTCGGGGGGAGGCAGAAGACAAGGGAAGCCCCAGCATTTT	CASSSGGGRRQGKPQHF
TRBJ1-6	NA	NA	TRBV12-3/TRBV12-4	13	TGTGCCAGCAAAAGCGACGGGCTGTCACCCCTCCACTTT	CASKSDGLSPLHF
TRBJ1-6	NA	NA	TRBV2	14	TGTGCCAGCGGGGGCCGGGACAATAATTCACCCCTCCACTTT	CASGGRDNNSPLHF
TRBJ2-5	TRBD1	NA	TRBV5-3	15	TGTGCCAGAAGCTTGGTTGGGACAGGGGAAGAGACCCAGTACTTC	CARSLVGTGEETQYF
TRBJ2-7	NA	NA	TRBV7-8	14	TGTGCCAGCAGCCCCGACGGGGCAACACACGAGCAGTACTTC	CASSPDGATHEQYF
TRBJ2-7	TRBD2	NA	TRBV7-2	13	TGTGCCAGCAGGGCCGGGACTAGCTACGAGCAGTACTTC	CASRAGTSYEQYF
TRBJ1-4	TRBD1	NA	TRBV11-2	15	TGTGCCAGCAGCTTACCGGGACAGGGAACTGAAAAACTGTTTTTT	CASSLPGQGTEKLFF